This passage covers 17 T cell receptor beta chains from one sample sequenced in a study of human T cells and chemical hapten exposure. Time point in this sample: patch test 2, 6 weeks after DPC sensitization. The sample's treatment: therapeutic diphenylcyclopropenone sensitization with weekly scalp DPC. TCRdb independently ran MiXCR on the RACE reads; one entry per CDR3 protein. This table has hundreds of thousands of distinct CDR3 sequences, roughly 6.3% appearing once. The source material was whole blood, sampled in connection with sensitization to the hapten diphenylcyclopropenone (DPC). These receptors were taken from a woman aged 18-29 years with alopecia areata. Some clones in this sample may be carry-over from other donors' samples.

The chain combines TRBV4-3 with TRBJ2-5, with 12 bases aligning to TRBD2. Per the germline V gene, CDR1 is LGHNA and CDR2 is YSLEER. The CDR3 is made up of 16 amino acids. J gave up 7 bases and V 0 bases, and 6 bases lay outside the gene matches. Written as DNA, the CDR3 is TGCGCCAGCAGCCAAGACTCCCCGACTAGCGGGAGGACCCAGTACTTC. Its translation is CASSQDSPTSGRTQYF.

V usage is TRBV5-6 and J usage is TRBJ1-2; D is perhaps TRBD1 (5 bases). Deletions cut 0 bases from V and 0 bases from J, with 12 bases between. Germline V CDR1 and CDR2: SGHDT, YYEEEE. CDR3 length equals 16 residues. The CDR3 region is CASSLGTGPANYGYTF. CDR3 nucleotide sequence: TGTGCCAGCAGCTTGGGAACAGGCCCTGCTAACTATGGCTACACCTTC.

At least ten counts were recorded for this clonotype. The rearrangement joins TRBV6-6 to TRBJ2-7; D call uncertain. The CDR3 contains 12 residues. Per the germline V gene, CDR1 is MNHNY and CDR2 is SVGAGI (reference sequence). Deletions cut 8 bases from V and 7 bases from J, with 15 bases between. The CDR3 sequence: CASYLAPFEQYF. The CDR3 DNA sequence: TGTGCCAGCTACTTAGCCCCCTTTGAGCAGTACTTC.

The sample holds a few counts of this clonotype. This rearrangement joins TRBV5-1 to TRBJ2-6; 8 bases are shared with TRBD1. Germline V CDR1 and CDR2: SGHRS, YFSETQ. The CDR3 is made up of 18 amino acids. Trimming cost V 2 bases and J 0 bases; bases outside gene matches: 7. The CDR3 reads CASSLNGQGTSGANVLTF. The DNA of the CDR3 is TGCGCCAGCAGCTTAAACGGACAGGGAACCTCTGGGGCCAACGTCCTGACTTTC.

The gene calls are TRBV12-3 or TRBV12-4 and TRBJ2-3; D is unclear. The CDR3 sequence is 14 residues long. V was trimmed by 3 bases and J by 4 bases, leaving 11 bases between them. CDR3 sequence reads: CASSLRSPPDTQYF. CDR3 DNA sequence: TGTGCCAGCAGTTTGAGGAGTCCCCCAGATACGCAGTATTTT.

The chain combines TRBV20-1 with TRBJ2-4, with D possibly matching TRBD2 (6 bases). V was pared by 2 bases and J by 13 bases, with 12 bases between. The CDR3 covers 11 residues. Germline V lookup: CDR1 DFQATT, CDR2 SNEGSKA (reference sequence). The CDR3 coding sequence is TGCAGTGCTAGAATGGAGGGGAGACAGTACTTC. Translation: CSARMEGRQYF.

Only a few counts were recorded for this clonotype. This chain uses TRBV20-1 with TRBJ2-1; 14 nucleotides line up with TRBD2. V lost 3 bases, J lost 8 bases, and 3 bases stayed unmatched. The germline CDR1 and CDR2 sequences are DFQATT and SNEGSKA (reference sequence). The CDR3 is 14 amino acids. The CDR3 DNA follows: TGCAGTGCTAGCCGACTAGCGGGGGGGCATGAGCAGTTCTTC. It is translated as CSASRLAGGHEQFF.

This clonotype has only a few counts. V and J are TRBV20-1 and TRBJ1-5; TRBD1 agrees at 8 bases. Germline assignment: CDR1 DFQATT and CDR2 SNEGSKA (reference sequence). Losses at the gene ends were 3 bases for V and 6 bases for J; bases not matched to a gene: 7. The CDR3 runs 14 residues. DNA for the CDR3: TGCAGTGCTAGTCCGGACAGGGTCGGTCAGCCCCAGCATTTT. Its translation: CSASPDRVGQPQHF.

The chain has TRBV6-5 and TRBJ1-5, with D possibly matching TRBD1 (5 bases). The CDR3 sequence is 16 residues long. Germline CDR1 is MNHEY and CDR2 is SVGAGI. V lost 0 bases and J lost 4, with 13 bases in between. The CDR3 is CASSYSWQGVNQPQHF. In DNA, the CDR3 is TGTGCCAGCAGTTACTCTTGGCAGGGAGTAAATCAGCCCCAGCATTTT.

This clonotype was detected many times. The V gene is TRBV4-3, the J gene TRBJ1-4; 7 positions match TRBD1. The CDR3 spans 17 residues. CDR1 and CDR2 from the germline V gene are LGHNA and YSLEER. The junction had 8 bases not matched to a gene; V was cut back by 0 bases and J by 4 bases. CDR3 sequence (DNA): TGCGCCAGCAGCCAAGATCGCATGGCAGGGGGTAATGAAAAACTGTTTTTT. Residues: CASSQDRMAGGNEKLFF.

This clonotype was recorded a few times. The chain employs TRBV10-2 and TRBJ2-5; D uncertain. CDR1 is WSHSY, CDR2 SAAADI, per germline. The CDR3 spans 14 residues. The V end lost 4 bases, the J end lost 1 base, and 10 bases lay between the germline ends. The CDR3 spells CASSGSSAQETQYF. The CDR3 coding sequence is TGCGCCAGCAGTGGGTCCAGCGCCCAAGAGACCCAGTACTTC.

V usage is TRBV12-3 or TRBV12-4 and J usage is TRBJ1-3, with D unresolved. The CDR3 length is 15 residues. V was clipped by 3 bases and J by 4 bases, with 13 bases between them. The CDR3 loop reads CASSFGVVTGNTIYF. The CDR3 DNA is TGTGCCAGCAGTTTTGGGGTGGTAACGGGAAACACCATATATTTT.

This clonotype was seen more than once but under ten times. This sequence joins TRBV5-1 and TRBJ2-7; 11 bases align to TRBD2. The CDR3 spans 16 residues. Unmatched junction bases numbered 7, after V lost 2 bases and J lost 3 bases. Germline V CDR1 and CDR2: SGHRS, YFSETQ. The CDR3 loop is CASSFTAGTSGYEQYF. The CDR3 nucleotides are TGCGCCAGCAGCTTCACCGCCGGGACTAGCGGCTACGAGCAGTACTTC.

This clonotype occurred many times. The rearrangement uses TRBV7-9 and TRBJ1-1; 9 positions match TRBD1. Trimming took 0 bases from V and 3 from J; bases not matched to a gene: 8. The CDR3 spans 17 residues. CDR1 is SEHNR and CDR2 is FQNEAQ in the germline V gene (reference sequence). The CDR3 coding sequence is TGTGCCAGCAGCTTAGCAAGCGGACAGGGGATGGACACTGAAGCTTTCTTT. Translation: CASSLASGQGMDTEAFF.

The table lists this clonotype with many counts. J is TRBJ1-1 and V is TRBV12-3 or TRBV12-4; maybe TRBD1 (6 bases). This CDR3 is 16 amino acids long. The ends were cut back, 6 bases at V and 3 bases at J, with 20 bases in the middle. The CDR3 region has the DNA TGTGCCAGCAGCAGGGGAGCATGGGCAGGGGACACTGAAGCTTTCTTT. Translated, it gives CASSRGAWAGDTEAFF.

This chain joins TRBV20-1 and TRBJ2-6, with D perhaps matching TRBD1 or TRBD2 (5 bases each). This CDR3 comprises 18 residues. The germline gives CDR1 DFQATT, CDR2 SNEGSKA (reference sequence). V lost 2 bases and J 1 base, leaving 18 bases between the germline ends. The CDR3 DNA reads as TGCAGTGCTAGACGGGGCCAGGGCAGAAGATCTGGGGCCAACGTCCTGACTTTC. As protein: CSARRGQGRRSGANVLTF.

This clonotype appeared many times. The V gene is TRBV12-3 or TRBV12-4, the J gene TRBJ1-5; the D is unclear. CDR3 length equals 12 residues. V was clipped by 2 bases and J by 5 bases, with 4 bases between them. CDR3 amino acids: CASSLYDQPQHF. CDR3 DNA sequence: TGTGCCAGCAGTTTATATGATCAGCCCCAGCATTTT.